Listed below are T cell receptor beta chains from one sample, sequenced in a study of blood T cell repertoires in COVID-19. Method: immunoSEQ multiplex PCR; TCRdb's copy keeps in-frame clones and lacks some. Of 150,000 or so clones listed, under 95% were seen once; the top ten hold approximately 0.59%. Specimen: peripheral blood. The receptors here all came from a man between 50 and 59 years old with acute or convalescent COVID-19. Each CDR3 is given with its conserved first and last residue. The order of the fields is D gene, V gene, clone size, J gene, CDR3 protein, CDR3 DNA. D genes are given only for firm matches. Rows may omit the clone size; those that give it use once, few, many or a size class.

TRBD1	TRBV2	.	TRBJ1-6	CASRGRGTVNSPLHF	TGTGCCAGCAGAGGAAGGGGGACAGTTAATTCACCCCTCCACTTT
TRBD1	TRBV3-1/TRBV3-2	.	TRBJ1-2	CASSQDLVWDRGNYGYTF	TGTGCCAGCAGCCAAGATCTCGTTTGGGACAGGGGGAACTATGGCTACACCTTC
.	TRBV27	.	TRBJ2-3	CASSTISTDTQYF	TGTGCCAGCAGTACTATAAGCACAGATACGCAGTATTTT
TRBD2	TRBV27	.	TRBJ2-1	CATQWGTSSYNEQFF	TGTGCCACCCAATGGGGGACTAGCTCCTACAATGAGCAGTTCTTC
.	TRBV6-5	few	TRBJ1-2	CASKPILNYGYTF	TGTGCCAGCAAACCGATACTTAACTATGGCTACACCTTC
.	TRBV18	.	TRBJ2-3	CASSKVSGVGGTQYF	TGTGCCAGCTCAAAGGTATCGGGGGTAGGAGGTACGCAGTATTTT
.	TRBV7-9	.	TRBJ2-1	CASRLREGVHEQFF	TGTGCCAGCAGGCTAAGGGAAGGGGTTCATGAGCAGTTCTTC
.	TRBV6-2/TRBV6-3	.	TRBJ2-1	CASSTAWVYGGEQFF	TGTGCCAGCAGTACCGCGTGGGTGTACGGAGGTGAGCAGTTCTTC
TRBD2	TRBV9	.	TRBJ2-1	CASSVGGEGKQFF	TGTGCCAGCAGCGTAGGTGGGGAGGGGAAGCAGTTCTTC
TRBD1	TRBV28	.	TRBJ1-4	CASSSGQGATNEKLFF	TGTGCCAGCAGTTCGGGACAGGGGGCCACTAATGAAAAACTGTTTTTT